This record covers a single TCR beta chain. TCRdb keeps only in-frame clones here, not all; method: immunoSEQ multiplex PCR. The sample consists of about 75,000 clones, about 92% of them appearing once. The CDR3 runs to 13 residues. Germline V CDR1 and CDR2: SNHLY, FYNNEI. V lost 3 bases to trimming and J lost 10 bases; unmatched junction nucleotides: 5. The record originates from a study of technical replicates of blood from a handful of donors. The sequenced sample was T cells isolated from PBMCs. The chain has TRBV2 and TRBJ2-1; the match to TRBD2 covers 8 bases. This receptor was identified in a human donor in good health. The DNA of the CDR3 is TGTGCCAGCAGTGACGGACTAGCCGGAGAGCAGTTCTTC. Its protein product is CASSDGLAGEQFF. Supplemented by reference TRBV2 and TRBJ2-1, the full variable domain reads EPEVTQTPSHQVTQMGQEVILRCVPISNHLYFYWYRQILGQKVEFLVSFYNNEISEKSEIFDDQFSVERPDGSNFTLKIRSTKLEDSAMYFCASSDGLAGEQFFGPGTRLTVL.